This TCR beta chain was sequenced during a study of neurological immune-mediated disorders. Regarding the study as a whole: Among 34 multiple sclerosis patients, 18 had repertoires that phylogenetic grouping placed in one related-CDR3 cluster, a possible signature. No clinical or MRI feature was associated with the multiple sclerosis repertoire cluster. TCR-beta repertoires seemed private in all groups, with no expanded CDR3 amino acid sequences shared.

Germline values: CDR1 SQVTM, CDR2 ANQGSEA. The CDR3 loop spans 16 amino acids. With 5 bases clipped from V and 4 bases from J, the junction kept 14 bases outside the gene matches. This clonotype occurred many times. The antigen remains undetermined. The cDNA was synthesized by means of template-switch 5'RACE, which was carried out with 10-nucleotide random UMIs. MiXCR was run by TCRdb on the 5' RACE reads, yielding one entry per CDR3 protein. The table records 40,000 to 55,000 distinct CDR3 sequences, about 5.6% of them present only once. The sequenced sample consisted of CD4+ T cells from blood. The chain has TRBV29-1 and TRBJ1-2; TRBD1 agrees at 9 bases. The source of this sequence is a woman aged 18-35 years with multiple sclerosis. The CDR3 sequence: CSVLPGQGLRGYGYTF. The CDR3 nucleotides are TGCAGCGTTCTCCCGGGACAGGGTCTCCGGGGCTATGGCTACACCTTC.